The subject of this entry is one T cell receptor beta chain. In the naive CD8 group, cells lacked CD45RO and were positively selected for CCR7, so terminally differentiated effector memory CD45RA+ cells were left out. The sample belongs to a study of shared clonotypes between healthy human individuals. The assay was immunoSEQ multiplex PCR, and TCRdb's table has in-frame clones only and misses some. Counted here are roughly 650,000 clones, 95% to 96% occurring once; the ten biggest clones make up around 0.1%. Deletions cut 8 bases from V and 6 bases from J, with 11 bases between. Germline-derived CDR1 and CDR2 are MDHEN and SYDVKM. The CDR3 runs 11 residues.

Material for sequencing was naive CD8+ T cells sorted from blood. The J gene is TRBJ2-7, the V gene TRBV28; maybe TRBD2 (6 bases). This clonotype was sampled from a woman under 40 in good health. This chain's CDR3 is CASRETGEQYF. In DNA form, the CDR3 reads TGTGCCAGCCGGGAGACTGGCGAGCAGTACTTC.